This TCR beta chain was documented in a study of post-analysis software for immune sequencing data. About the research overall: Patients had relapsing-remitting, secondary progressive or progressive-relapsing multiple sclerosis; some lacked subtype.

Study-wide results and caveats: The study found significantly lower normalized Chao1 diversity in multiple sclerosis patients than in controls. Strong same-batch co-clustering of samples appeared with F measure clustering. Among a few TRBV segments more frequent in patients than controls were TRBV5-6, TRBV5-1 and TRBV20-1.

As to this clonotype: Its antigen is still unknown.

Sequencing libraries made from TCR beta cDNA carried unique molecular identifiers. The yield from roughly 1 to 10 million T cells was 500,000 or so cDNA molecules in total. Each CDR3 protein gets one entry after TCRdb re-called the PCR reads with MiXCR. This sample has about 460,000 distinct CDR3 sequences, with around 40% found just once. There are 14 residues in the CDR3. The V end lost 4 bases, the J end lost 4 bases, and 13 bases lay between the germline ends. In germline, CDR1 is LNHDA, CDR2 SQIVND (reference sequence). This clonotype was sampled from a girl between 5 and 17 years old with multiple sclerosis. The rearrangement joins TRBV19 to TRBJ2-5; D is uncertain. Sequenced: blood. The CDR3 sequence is CASSSSQWRETQYF. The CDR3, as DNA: TGTGCCAGTAGTAGCTCACAGTGGCGAGAGACCCAGTACTTC.